One T cell receptor (beta chain) is described in this entry. This clone was observed a few times. The antigen it binds to is not known. No much larger clone exists at a distance of one base, and base qualities are not known. The immunoSEQ assay used for TCR sequencing gave the T-cell fraction in both tumor and uninvolved lung tissue. For the original study's pipeline: For survival analysis, patients were split into high (upper tertile) and low (lower two tertiles) T-cell fraction groups and compared by log-rank test. A signed-rank test was used to check for differences in T-cell fraction between paired tumor and uninvolved lung. Not all clones reach the TCRdb copy of this immuneACCESS table, which keeps in-frame sequences only. Checked studies attribute under half of the gap to unresolved V genes and leave the rest unexplained. The DNA gave D and trimming, while V, J and clone size come from that table. This sample holds 15,000 to 16,000 clones; approximately 69% were observed only once. The ten largest clones take up under 7% of the sample.

Enrollment in ICON was initiated in 2016, and the last patient was enrolled in late 2018. A subcohort of approximately 80 patients provided fresh tumor and matched uninvolved tissue for in-depth immune analyses, with TCR sequencing among those analyses. TCR sequencing was performed on DNA isolated from bulk tissue, without cell sorting. This sample stems from a study of tumor-infiltrating lymphocytes in localized non-small cell lung cancer (dated by TCRdb to the early 2020s). In the study overall: Several histologies were represented in the cohort, which also included both smokers and never-smokers as well as patients whose samples were collected after neoadjuvant chemotherapy. Resected tumor tissue and uninvolved lung tissue described as non-adjacent to the tumor were contributed by each patient, with both tissues obtained from the same patient. Alongside flow cytometry, multiplex immunofluorescence, RNA-seq, exome sequencing and proteomics, TCR sequencing was applied to the same patients as one of several integrated assays. In total, the ICON cohort consisted of around 140 surgical patients with localized non-small cell lung cancer who had their tumors resected. The paired tumor versus uninvolved lung comparison of immunoSEQ T-cell fraction included fewer than 65 patients. General findings and caveats noted by the study authors: Because assay coverage varied across patients depending on available tissue quantity, TCR sequencing was performed for only a subset of the cohort. Recurrence-free survival showed no association with tumor T-cell fraction measured by TCR sequencing (p = 0.61). Different pieces of the same tissue were used for different assays, so technical variation could not be separated from intratumor heterogeneity. No difference in TCR-derived T-cell fraction was observed between the flow cytometry-defined immunotypes IM1 (good prognosis) and IM2 (poor prognosis). In line with immunofluorescence CD3 counts, TCRbeta sequencing supported higher T cell infiltration in tumors compared with uninvolved lung tissue.

From a lookup of the germline V gene (reference sequence), CDR1 and CDR2 are LNHDA and SQIVND. The V end loses 3 bases and the J end loses 7 bases, and a stretch of 22 bases separates them. Including cysteine and phenylalanine, the CDR3 has 17 amino acids. Here the CDR3 DNA is all that survives: 51 bases in frame from base 1. The receptor comes from a human donor with non-small cell lung cancer. Here the chain combines TRBV19 and TRBJ2-1; the D gene lacks a confident call. Sequencing was performed on lung tumor tissue. The CDR3 in this case is CASSIELRPLFGNEQFF. The DNA sequence is TGTGCCAGTAGTATTGAGTTGCGTCCCCTTTTTGGGAATGAGCAGTTCTTC.